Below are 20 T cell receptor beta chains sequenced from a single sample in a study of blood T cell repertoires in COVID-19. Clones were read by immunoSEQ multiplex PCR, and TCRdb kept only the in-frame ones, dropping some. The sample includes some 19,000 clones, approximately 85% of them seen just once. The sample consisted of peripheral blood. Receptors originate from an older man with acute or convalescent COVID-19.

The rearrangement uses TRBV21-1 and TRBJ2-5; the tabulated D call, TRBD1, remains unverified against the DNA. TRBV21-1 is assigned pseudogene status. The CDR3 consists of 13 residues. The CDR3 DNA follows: TGTGCCAGCAGCCCCCGAAGGGGATGGACCCAGTACTTC. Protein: CASSPRRGWTQYF.

CDR3 residues: CASSFNKNTEAFF. As DNA, the CDR3 is TGTGCCAGCAGTTTTAACAAAAACACTGAAGCTTTCTTT. V gene TRBV12-3 or TRBV12-4 combines with J gene TRBJ1-1; no firm D call. This CDR3 is 13 amino acids long. V lost 3 bases to trimming and J lost 2 bases, with 7 bases between them.

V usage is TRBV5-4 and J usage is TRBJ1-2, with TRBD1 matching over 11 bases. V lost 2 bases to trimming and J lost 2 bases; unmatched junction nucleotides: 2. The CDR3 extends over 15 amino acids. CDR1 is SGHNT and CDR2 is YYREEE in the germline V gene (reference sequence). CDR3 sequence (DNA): TGTGCCAGCAGCTTCCGGGACAGGGGGAACTATGGCTACACCTTC. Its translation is CASSFRDRGNYGYTF.

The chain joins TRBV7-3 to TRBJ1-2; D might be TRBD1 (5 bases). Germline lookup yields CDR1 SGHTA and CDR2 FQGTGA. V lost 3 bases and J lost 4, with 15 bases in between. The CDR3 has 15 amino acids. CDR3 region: CASSLVAGGRYGYTF. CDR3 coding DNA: TGTGCCAGCAGCTTGGTCGCCGGGGGTCGCTATGGCTACACCTTC.

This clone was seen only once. The CDR3 sequence: CASSREQIQETQYF. The CDR3 DNA reads TGTGCCAGCTCCCGGGAACAGATCCAAGAGACCCAGTACTTC. This sequence joins TRBV9 and TRBJ2-5; possible D gene TRBD2, 5 bases. V was clipped by 7 bases and J by 1 base, with 14 bases between them. The CDR3 totals 14 residues. Looked up from germline, CDR1 is SGDLS and CDR2 is YYNGEE.

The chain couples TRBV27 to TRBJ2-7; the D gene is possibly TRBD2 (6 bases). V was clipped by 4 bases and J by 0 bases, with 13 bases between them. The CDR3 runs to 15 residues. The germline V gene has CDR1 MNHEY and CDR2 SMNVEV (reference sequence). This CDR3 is CASSSRGGSSYEQYF. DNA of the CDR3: TGTGCCAGCAGTTCCCGTGGAGGGAGCTCCTACGAGCAGTACTTC.

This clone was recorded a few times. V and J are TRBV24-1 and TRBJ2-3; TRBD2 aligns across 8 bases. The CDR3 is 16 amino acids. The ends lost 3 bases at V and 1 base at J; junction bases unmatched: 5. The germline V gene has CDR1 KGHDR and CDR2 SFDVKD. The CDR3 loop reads CATSDLGGAGTDTQYF. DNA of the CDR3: TGTGCCACCAGTGATCTCGGGGGGGCGGGCACAGATACGCAGTATTTT.

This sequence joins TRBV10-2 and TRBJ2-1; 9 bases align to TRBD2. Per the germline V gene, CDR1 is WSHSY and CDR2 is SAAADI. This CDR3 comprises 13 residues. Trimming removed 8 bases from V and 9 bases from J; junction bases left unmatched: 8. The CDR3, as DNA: TGCGCCAGCTCCGGGACTAGCAGCGGTGAGCAGTTCTTC. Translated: CASSGTSSGEQFF.

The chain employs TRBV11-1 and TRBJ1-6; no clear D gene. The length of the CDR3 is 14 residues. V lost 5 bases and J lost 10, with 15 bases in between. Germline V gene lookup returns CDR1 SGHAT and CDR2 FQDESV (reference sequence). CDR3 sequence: CASSARGNLSPLHF. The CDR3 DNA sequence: TGTGCCAGCAGCGCAAGAGGGAACCTGTCACCCCTCCACTTT. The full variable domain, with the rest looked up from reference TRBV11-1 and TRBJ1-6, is EAEVAQSPRYKITEKSQAVAFWCDPISGHATLYWYRQILGQGPELLVQFQDESVVDDSQLPKDRFSAERLKGVDSTLKIQPAELGDSAMYLCASSARGNLSPLHFGNGTRLTVT.

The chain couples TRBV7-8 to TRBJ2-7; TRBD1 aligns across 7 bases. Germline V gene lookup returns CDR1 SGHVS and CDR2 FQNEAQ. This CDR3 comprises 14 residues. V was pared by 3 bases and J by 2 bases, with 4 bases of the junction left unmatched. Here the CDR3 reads CASSLTGQTYEQYF. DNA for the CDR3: TGTGCCAGCAGCTTGACGGGACAGACCTACGAGCAGTACTTC.

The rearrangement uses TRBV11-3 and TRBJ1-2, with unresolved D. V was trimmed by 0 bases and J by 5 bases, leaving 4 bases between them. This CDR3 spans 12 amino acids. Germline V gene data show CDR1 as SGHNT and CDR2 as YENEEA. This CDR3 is CASSLDGYGYTF. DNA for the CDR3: TGTGCCAGCAGCTTAGACGGTTATGGCTACACCTTC. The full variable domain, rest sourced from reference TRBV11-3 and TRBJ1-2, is EAGVVQSPRYKIIEKKQPVAFWCNPISGHNTLYWYLQNLGQGPELLIRYENEEAVDDSQLPKDRFSAERLKGVDSTLKIQPAELGDSAVYLCASSLDGYGYTFGSGTRLTVV.

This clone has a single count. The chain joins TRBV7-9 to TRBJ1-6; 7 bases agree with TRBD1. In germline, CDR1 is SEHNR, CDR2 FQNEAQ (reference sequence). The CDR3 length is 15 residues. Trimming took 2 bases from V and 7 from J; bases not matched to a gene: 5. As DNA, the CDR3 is TGTGCCAGCAGCTTAAAGGGACAGCCCAATTCACCCCTCCACTTT. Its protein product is CASSLKGQPNSPLHF.

DNA of the CDR3: TGTGCCACCAGTGATTTGGGGACTAGCGGTGGGGCCCAGTACTTC. It translates to CATSDLGTSGGAQYF. J is TRBJ2-5 and V is TRBV24-1; 11 positions match TRBD2. The CDR3 length is 15 residues. Trimming at V came to 0 bases and at J to 9 bases, leaving 5 bases not matched to a gene. The germline CDR1 and CDR2 sequences are KGHDR and SFDVKD.

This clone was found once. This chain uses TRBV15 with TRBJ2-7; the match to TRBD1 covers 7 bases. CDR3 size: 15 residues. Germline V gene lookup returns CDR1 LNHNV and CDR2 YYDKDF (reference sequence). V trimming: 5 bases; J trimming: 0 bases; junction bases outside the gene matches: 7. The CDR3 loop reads CATSPQGSVSYEQYF. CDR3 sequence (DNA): TGTGCCACCAGCCCACAGGGGTCCGTCTCCTACGAGCAGTACTTC.

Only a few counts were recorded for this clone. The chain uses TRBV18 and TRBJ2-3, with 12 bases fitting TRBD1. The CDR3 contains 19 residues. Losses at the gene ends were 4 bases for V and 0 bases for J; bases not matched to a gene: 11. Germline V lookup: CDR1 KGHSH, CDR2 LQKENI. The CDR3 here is CASSRSPGQGAYSTDTQYF. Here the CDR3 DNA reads TGTGCCAGCTCACGCTCCCCGGGACAGGGGGCCTATAGCACAGATACGCAGTATTTT.

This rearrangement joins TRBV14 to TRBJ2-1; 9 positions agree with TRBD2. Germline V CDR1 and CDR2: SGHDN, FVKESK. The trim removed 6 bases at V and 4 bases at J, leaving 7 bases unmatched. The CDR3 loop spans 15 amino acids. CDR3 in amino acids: CASSPSGAWYNEQFF. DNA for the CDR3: TGTGCCAGCAGTCCTAGCGGGGCTTGGTACAATGAGCAGTTCTTC.

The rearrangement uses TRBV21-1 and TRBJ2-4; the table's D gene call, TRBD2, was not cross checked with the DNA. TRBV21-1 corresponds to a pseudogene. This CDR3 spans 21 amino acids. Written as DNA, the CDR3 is TGTGCCAGCAGCAAAGCGCTTTTGCGGTTTTCGGGGGGCCAGGGGAGAAACATTCAGTACTTC. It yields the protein CASSKALLRFSGGQGRNIQYF.

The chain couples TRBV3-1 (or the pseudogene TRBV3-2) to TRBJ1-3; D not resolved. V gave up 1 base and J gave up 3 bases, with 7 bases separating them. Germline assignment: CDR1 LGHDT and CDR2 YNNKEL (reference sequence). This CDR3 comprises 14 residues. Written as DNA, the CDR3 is TGTGCCAGCAGCCAAGGCGGCGGTGGAAACACCATATATTTT. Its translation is CASSQGGGGNTIYF.

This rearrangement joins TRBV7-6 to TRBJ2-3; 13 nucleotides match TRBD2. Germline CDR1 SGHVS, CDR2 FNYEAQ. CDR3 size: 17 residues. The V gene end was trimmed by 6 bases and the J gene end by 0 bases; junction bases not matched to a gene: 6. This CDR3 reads CASSQLAGGTSTDTQYF. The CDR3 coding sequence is TGTGCCAGCAGTCAACTAGCGGGGGGGACTAGCACAGATACGCAGTATTTT. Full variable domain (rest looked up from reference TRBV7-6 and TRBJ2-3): GAGVSQSPRYKVTKRGQDVALRCDPISGHVSLYWYRQALGQGPEFLTYFNYEAQQDKSGLPNDRFSAERPEGSISTLTIQRTEQRDSAMYRCASSQLAGGTSTDTQYFGPGTRLTVL.

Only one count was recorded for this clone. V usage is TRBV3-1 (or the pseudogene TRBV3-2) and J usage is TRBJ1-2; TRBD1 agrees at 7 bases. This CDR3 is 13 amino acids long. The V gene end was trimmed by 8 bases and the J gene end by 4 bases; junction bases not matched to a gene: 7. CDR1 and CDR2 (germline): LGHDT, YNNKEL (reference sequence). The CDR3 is CASGQAGSYGYTF. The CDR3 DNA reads TGTGCCAGCGGACAGGCTGGGAGCTATGGCTACACCTTC.